The next 10 T cell receptor beta chains were all read from a single sample in a study of cytomegalovirus exposure and HLA in healthy donors. The PCR made use of 60 Vbeta and 13 Jbeta primers. Here immunoSEQ multiplex PCR was the method, and the copy in TCRdb shows in-frame clones only, minus some. There are 90,000 to 150,000 clones in the sample; 55% to 65% occur only once, and 9% to 10% lies in the top ten. What was sequenced was PBMCs. The receptor set was obtained from a man aged 40-49 years in good health and CMV-seropositive.

This rearrangement joins TRBV7-9 to TRBJ1-5, with 7 bases identical to TRBD1. The CDR3 runs 15 residues. The trim removed 5 bases at V and 1 base at J, leaving 5 bases unmatched. Germline-derived CDR1 and CDR2 are SEHNR and FQNEAQ (reference sequence). The DNA of the CDR3 is TGTGCCAGCAGCGGGACGGGACAGAGCAATCAGCCCCAGCATTTT. Amino acids: CASSGTGQSNQPQHF.

This clone came up a few times. The V call is TRBV6-5, the J call TRBJ1-1; D may be TRBD1 (5 bases). The ends were cut back, 4 bases at V and 1 base at J, with 10 bases in the middle. CDR3 length equals 14 residues. Looked up from germline, CDR1 is MNHEY and CDR2 is SVGAGI. Here the CDR3 DNA reads TGTGCCAGCAGTTCGGGGGGTTCGAACACTGAAGCTTTCTTT. As protein: CASSSGGSNTEAFF.

The chain employs TRBV18 and TRBJ2-3, with a weak D call TRBD1 (6 bases). The CDR3 is made up of 15 amino acids. Trimming took off 0 bases at V and 6 bases at J, with 13 bases between the two ends. Germline CDR1 reads KGHSH; CDR2 reads LQKENI. In nucleotides, the CDR3 is TGTGCCAGCTCACCACCCACAGGGCGGTGGGATACGCAGTATTTT. Translating gives CASSPPTGRWDTQYF. Based on the CDR3 plus reference TRBV18 and TRBJ2-3, the full variable domain is NAGVMQNPRHLVRRRGQEARLRCSPMKGHSHVYWYRQLPEEGLKFMVYLQKENIIDESGMPKERFSAEFPKEGPSILRIQQVVRGDSAAYFCASSPPTGRWDTQYFGPGTRLTVL.

The V and J genes are TRBV6-5 and TRBJ1-1; the D is unclear. This CDR3 region has 14 residues. Germline CDR1 and CDR2: MNHEY and SVGAGI. Trimming pared 0 bases from V and 5 bases from J, leaving 10 bases between. The DNA for the CDR3 is TGTGCCAGCAGTTACTCTTTGGGGAGAACTGAAGCTTTCTTT. Its translation is CASSYSLGRTEAFF.

This clone has just a few counts. This rearrangement joins TRBV9 to TRBJ1-1, with 8 bases matching TRBD1. This CDR3 is built from 15 residues. From germline, CDR1 is SGDLS and CDR2 YYNGEE. V lost 0 bases, J lost 2 bases, and 3 bases stayed unmatched. The chain's CDR3 is CASSVGQGYNTEAFF. CDR3 coding DNA: TGTGCCAGCAGCGTAGGACAGGGGTATAACACTGAAGCTTTCTTT.

This clone occurred a few times. The rearrangement uses TRBV30 and TRBJ2-5, with D tentatively TRBD2 (6 bases). The germline V gene has CDR1 GTSNPN and CDR2 SVGIG (reference sequence). This CDR3 has 12 residues. Trimming removed 4 bases from V and 7 bases from J, with 13 bases in between. The CDR3: CAWMGDLGTQYF. In DNA, the CDR3 is TGTGCCTGGATGGGGGACTTGGGGACCCAGTACTTC.

The chain joins TRBV5-1 to TRBJ1-1; D gene unclear. The CDR3 contains 13 residues. The germline V and J ends were trimmed by 4 bases and 1 base, with 8 bases remaining between them. Germline assignment: CDR1 SGHRS and CDR2 YFSETQ. CDR3 DNA: TGCGCCAGCAGCCAAATACAGAACACTGAAGCTTTCTTT. It specifies CASSQIQNTEAFF.

The rearrangement uses TRBV6-1 and TRBJ2-7, with TRBD2 matching 11 bases. V dropped 7 bases and J dropped 1; count of bases not matched to a gene: 3. The CDR3 loop spans 14 amino acids. The V gene's germline CDR1 is MNHNS and CDR2 SASEGT. The CDR3 is CASNLAGGSYEQYF. Written as DNA, the CDR3 is TGTGCCAGCAACCTAGCGGGAGGATCCTACGAGCAGTACTTC.

V gene TRBV29-1 combines with J gene TRBJ1-5; D possibly corresponds to TRBD1 (6 bases). Looked up from germline, CDR1 is SQVTM and CDR2 is ANQGSEA. V lost 5 bases and J lost 5, with 13 bases in between. The CDR3 is 13 amino acids. The CDR3 coding sequence is TGCAGCGTTTCACAGGGTTTTGATCAGCCCCAGCATTTT. Translated: CSVSQGFDQPQHF.

The chain uses TRBV10-3 and TRBJ1-3; 10 bases align to TRBD1. In germline, CDR1 is ENHRY, CDR2 SYGVKD. The V and J ends lost 4 bases and 4 bases, in that order; junction bases with no gene match: 10. The CDR3 runs to 17 residues. The CDR3 DNA reads TGTGCCATCAGTGCGACAGGGGGCAGTTCGGGAGGAAACACCATATATTTT. Translation gives CAISATGGSSGGNTIYF.